Given below is one T cell receptor (beta chain) in context. Its antigen is currently unknown. This specimen comes from a study of shared clonotypes between healthy human individuals. Trimming shortened V by 5 bases and J by 0 bases, and 9 bases separated the two germline ends. Germline V CDR1 and CDR2: SGHNT, YYREEE (reference sequence). CDR3 size: 14 residues. Notes on the study in general: A limitation of the genetic and exposure-history diversity represented arose from few donors. Of the naive CD4 clonotypes, approximately 5% were shared across several donors. Collection of samples was limited to blood; tissue repertoires likely differ.

Genomic DNA belonging to each subset was distributed in equal measure over several immunoSEQ plates. Assay used: immunoSEQ multiplex PCR; TCRdb lists only in-frame clones, some missing. This sample carries 2,100,000 or so clones, 90% to 97% of them seen once, and the ten largest clones take roughly 0.13%. This rearrangement joins TRBV5-4 to TRBJ2-1; possibly TRBD1 for D (5 bases). What was sequenced was naive CD4+ T cells sorted from blood. Subset of the sample: CD45RA+ positively selected. This receptor was taken from a man aged 18-30 years in good health. CDR3 sequence reads: CASSPGHSYNEQFF. CDR3 in DNA: TGTGCCAGCAGTCCTGGACACTCCTACAATGAGCAGTTCTTC.